Presented here are 23 T cell receptor beta chains from one specimen sequenced in a study of tumor-infiltrating lymphocytes in primary liver carcinoma. TCR beta cDNA was made from approximately 500 ng total RNA with a constant-region primer. Employing slightly modified ARM-PCR, three nested multiplex PCR rounds were run, and these gave rise to the TCR beta libraries. Both of the initial two PCR rounds ran for about 9 cycles and employed TRBV1-TRBV30 forward primers alongside a C-beta reverse primer. TCRdb re-called the multiplex PCR reads through MiXCR, storing one row per CDR3 protein. The table shows some 55,000 distinct CDR3 sequences, with 60% to 75% occurring only once. From unsorted bulk tissue weighing about 20-32 mg, DNA and RNA were co-extracted. Material: liver tumor tissue from sampling region 2. Subset of the sample: tumor region T2, inferior pole. Every receptor here comes from a man aged 40-49 years with primary liver carcinoma and hepatitis B virus infection.

Worth noting for this clonotype: An end of the junction differs from the germline gene, which may be a read error. The rearrangement joins TRBV29-1 to TRBJ2-7; 15 bases match TRBD2. Germline lookup yields CDR1 SQVTM and CDR2 ANQGSEA. The CDR3 extends over 16 amino acids. The CDR3 sequence is CSAPGTSGRHPYEQYF. For the CDR3, the DNA is TGCAGTGCCCCGGGGACTAGCGGGAGGCACCCCTATGAGCAGTACTTC.

As concerns this clonotype: A junction boundary mismatches the germline segment, possibly from a read error. The gene calls are TRBV29-1 and TRBJ2-3, with 10 positions matching TRBD2. CDR1 SQVTM and CDR2 ANQGSEA come from the germline V gene. This CDR3 spans 17 amino acids. CDR3 nucleotide sequence: TGCAGCGTTGATTCGCCTAGCGGGAGTTTAGGGACAGATACGCCGTATTTT. This gives the protein CSVDSPSGSLGTDTPYF.

As concerns this clonotype: The CDR3 does not close with the conserved phenylalanine or tryptophan, likely indicating a read error. The chain uses TRBV11-2 and TRBJ2-7, with D tentatively TRBD2 (6 bases). This CDR3 is 15 amino acids long. Per germline, CDR1 SGHAT and CDR2 FQNNGV. Trimming pared 5 bases from V and 3 bases from J, leaving 17 bases between. CDR3 nucleotide sequence: TGTGCCAGCAGCCTCGGTGGGACTCTACGCTACGAGCAGTACTCC. This codes for CASSLGGTLRYEQYS.

On this clonotype: Relative to the germline gene, one junction end is altered; a read error may explain this. The J gene is TRBJ2-7, the V gene TRBV10-3; the match to TRBD1 covers 9 bases. This CDR3 is 14 amino acids long. Germline V gene data show CDR1 as ENHRY and CDR2 as SYGVKD. DNA for the CDR3: TGTGGCATCAGTTCCGGGACAGGGATCTACTGGCAGTACTTC. Translating gives CGISSGTGIYWQYF.

The chain employs TRBV28 and TRBJ1-1; TRBD1 agrees at 9 bases. Germline V gene sequence: CDR1 MDHEN, CDR2 SYDVKM. After removal of 6 bases from V and 2 bases from J, the junction contained 10 bases not matched to a gene. The CDR3 runs to 16 residues. The CDR3 DNA sequence: TGTGCCAGCAGCCATAGACCGGGACAGGGTAACACTGAAGCTTTCTTT. This codes for CASSHRPGQGNTEAFF.

In its sample, this clonotype was seen a few times. Its ends do not fully match the called genes, so a read error is possible. The chain combines TRBV11-2 with TRBJ2-4; a possible D gene is TRBD1 (5 bases). Germline V gene lookup returns CDR1 SGHAT and CDR2 FQNNGV. The length of the CDR3 is 12 residues. The CDR3 DNA is TGTGTCAGCAGCATCGACAGTGGCATTCAGTACTTC. It codes for CVSSIDSGIQYF.

The rearrangement uses TRBV19 and TRBJ2-7; 7 bases are shared with TRBD2. Per germline, CDR1 LNHDA and CDR2 SQIVND (reference sequence). The CDR3 is 12 residues long. The CDR3 sequence is CVSGTNLGEQYF. The DNA of the CDR3 is TGTGTCAGCGGGACTAATCTTGGCGAACAGTACTTC. Supplemented by reference TRBV19 and TRBJ2-7, the full variable domain reads DGGITQSPKYLFRKEGQNVTLSCEQNLNHDAMYWYRQDPGQGLRLIYYSQIVNDFQKGDIAEGYSVSREKKESFPLTVTSAQKNPTAFYLCVSGTNLGEQYFGPGTRLTVT.

For this clonotype: An end of the junction does not agree with germline; a read error may underlie this. The genes are TRBV29-1 and TRBJ1-2; D remains ambiguous. CDR3 length equals 13 residues. From germline, CDR1 is SQVTM and CDR2 ANQGSEA. The CDR3 nucleotides read TGCAGCGCCCTAATGAGAGGGAACTATGGCTACACTTTC. Protein product: CSALMRGNYGYTF.

This clonotype turned up a few times. The conserved phenylalanine or tryptophan normally closing the CDR3 is absent here, so this likely arose from a read error. The chain combines TRBV12-3 or TRBV12-4 with TRBJ2-1; D not resolved. The CDR3 is made up of 15 amino acids. CDR3 sequence (DNA): TGTGTCAGCAGTTTAAGGGATGCCACCTACAATGAGCAGTTCCTC. Protein: CVSSLRDATYNEQFL.

Worth noting for this clonotype: One end of the junction is discordant with germline, which a read error may explain. The V call is TRBV4-1, the J call TRBJ2-1; TRBD2 is a possible D gene (6 bases). Germline V gives CDR1 MGHRA, CDR2 YSYEKL. This CDR3 is built from 13 residues. As DNA, the CDR3 is TGCACCAGCAGCCAGGATTCTAGCGTCGAGCAGTTCTTC. Translated, it gives CTSSQDSSVEQFF.

In the case of this clonotype: The CDR3 carries no conserved terminal phenylalanine or tryptophan, so it likely arises from a read error. The limits of the CDR3 on the DNA are not certain, so only TCRdb's listed CDR3 is given. The chain couples TRBV6-2 or TRBV6-3 to TRBJ2-1; no DNA check was done on the table's D call, TRBD2. The CDR3 sequence runs 14 residues, both termini included. From germline, CDR1 is MNHEY and CDR2 SVGEGT. The CDR3 protein is CATLTSGVPNEQSL.

Regarding this clonotype: A much larger clone sits a single nucleotide away, making a read error possible. This sequence joins TRBV28 and TRBJ1-1; D perhaps matches TRBD1 (5 bases). The CDR3 covers 15 residues. Per the germline V gene, CDR1 is MDHEN and CDR2 is SYDVKM. Trimming removed 5 bases at V and 2 bases at J, with 15 bases between. This CDR3 is CASSPLKTVNTEAFF. As DNA, the CDR3 is TGTGCCAGCAGTCCCCTGAAGACAGTTAACACTGAAGCTTTCTTT.

This clonotype came up many times. The chain links TRBV10-3 to TRBJ2-3, with D possibly matching TRBD1 (6 bases). Germline assignment: CDR1 ENHRY and CDR2 SYGVKD. V lost 5 bases to trimming and J lost 1 base, with 13 bases between them. This CDR3 region has 15 residues. CDR3 bases: TGTGCCATCAGTAAGGACAGCCCTGGCACAGATACGCAGTATTTT. Encoded protein: CAISKDSPGTDTQYF.

The table lists this clonotype with a count of one. J is TRBJ2-1 and V is TRBV4-1; D call uncertain. V was clipped by 4 bases and J by 7 bases, with 14 bases between them. The CDR3 is 14 residues long. CDR1 is MGHRA and CDR2 is YSYEKL in the germline V gene. This chain's CDR3 is CASSPLGPENEQFF. The CDR3 DNA follows: TGCGCCAGCAGCCCCCTAGGGCCAGAGAATGAGCAGTTCTTC.

This clonotype was counted a few times. A much larger clone differs from this one at a single base, so this may be a read error. The chain recombines TRBV12-5 with TRBJ2-3, with a possible D match to TRBD2 (5 bases). The CDR3 length is 13 residues. Germline lookup yields CDR1 LGHNT and CDR2 FRNRAP. CDR3 amino acids: CTSGFYGVDTQYF. The DNA for the CDR3 is TGTACTAGTGGTTTCTACGGGGTCGATACGCAGTATTTT.

The chain couples TRBV12-3 or TRBV12-4 to TRBJ2-1, with D perhaps TRBD2 (5 bases). The CDR3 is 14 amino acids. Deletions cut 6 bases from V and 7 bases from J, with 16 bases between. CDR3 nucleotides: TGTGCCAGCAGCACCATTACGGAGGCAAATGAGCAGTTCTTC. It yields the protein CASSTITEANEQFF.

CDR3 sequence (DNA): TGTGCCAGCAGGGACAAGGAAACTGAAGCTTTCTTT. Translation: CASRDKETEAFF. J is TRBJ1-1 and V is TRBV6-2 or TRBV6-3; D possibly corresponds to TRBD1 (5 bases). Between the trimmed V and J ends, which lost 6 bases and 5 bases, there was a span of 10 bases. The length of the CDR3 is 12 residues. Looked up from germline, CDR1 is MNHEY and CDR2 is SVGEGT.

With regard to this clonotype: Sequence at one end of the junction differs from germline and may be a read error. The chain couples TRBV29-1 to TRBJ2-6; possible D gene TRBD1, 6 bases. The germline V gene encodes CDR1 SQVTM and CDR2 ANQGSEA. This CDR3 comprises 15 residues. For the CDR3, the DNA is TGCAGCGTCCACACAGGGCGCTCTGGGGCCAACGTCCCGACATTC. This sequence encodes CSVHTGRSGANVPTF.

V and J are TRBV29-1 and TRBJ1-2; D is unresolved. CDR3 length equals 12 residues. Germline CDR1 reads SQVTM; CDR2 reads ANQGSEA. V was trimmed by 5 bases and J by 7 bases, leaving 14 bases between them. The CDR3 coding sequence is TGCAGCGTTCTCCATGGTAATGTTGGCTACACCTTC. Translated, it gives CSVLHGNVGYTF.

This clonotype was found once. Lacking the conserved final phenylalanine or tryptophan, this CDR3 likely reflects a read error. It is unclear where the CDR3 begins or ends on the DNA, so no DNA is shown, and the CDR3 is as TCRdb lists it. The rearrangement links TRBV7-8 to TRBJ1-1. Inclusive of both ends, the CDR3 amounts to 15 amino acids. Germline-derived CDR1 and CDR2 are SGHVS and FQNEAQ. The CDR3 loop is CASSLGGRVNTEASY.

CDR3: CASSEALRTGSNEQYF. The DNA of the CDR3 is TGTGCCAGCAGTGAAGCGCTTCGAACTGGGTCCAACGAGCAGTACTTC. The genes are TRBV2 and TRBJ2-7; D is ambiguous. The germline gives CDR1 SNHLY, CDR2 FYNNEI. The V end lost 0 bases, the J end lost 5 bases, and 17 bases lay between the germline ends. The CDR3 extends over 16 amino acids.

This clonotype was found once. This likely comes from a read error, as the CDR3 has no conserved phenylalanine or tryptophan at its end. Because the CDR3's place on the DNA is in doubt, the DNA is left out and the CDR3 is given as listed by TCRdb. The rearrangement joins TRBV6-5 to TRBJ2-6; the DNA was not compared with TRBD1, the D call given in the table. The V gene's germline CDR1 is MNHEY and CDR2 SVGAGI. The CDR3 numbers 17 amino acids, ends counted. CDR3 sequence reads: CASRLGQGSSGANVLTL.

As regards this clonotype: One end of the junction is discordant with germline, which a read error may explain. The J gene is TRBJ2-1, the V gene TRBV11-2; the D is unclear. The last part of the DNA fits TRBJ2-7 better; the J call may be wrong. This CDR3 region has 14 residues. Germline CDR1 SGHAT, CDR2 FQNNGV. CDR3 in amino acids: CASSSAAGGNVQYF. The CDR3 nucleotides read TGTGCCAGTAGCTCCGCTGCAGGCGGTAATGTGCAGTACTTC.